The 5 T cell receptor beta chains given below trace back to one sample, sequenced in a study of control samples from healthy donors and cancer patients. The repertoire was sequenced with immunoSEQ multiplex PCR; TCRdb's copy has only in-frame clones and lacks some. The sample records 150,000 to 200,000 clones, 88% being singletons. The sequenced sample consisted of blood. These receptors originate from a man younger than 35 in good health.

The CDR3 reads CASSLPARDRVGNEQFF. The CDR3 nucleotides read TGTGCCAGCAGTTTACCCGCCCGGGACAGGGTTGGGAATGAGCAGTTCTTC. V and J are TRBV28 and TRBJ2-1; 9 bases map to TRBD1. The CDR3 runs 17 residues. V was clipped by 2 bases and J by 7 bases; unmatched bases: 12. Germline values: CDR1 MDHEN, CDR2 SYDVKM. Full variable domain (remainder filled in from reference TRBV28 and TRBJ2-1): DVKVTQSSRYLVKRTGEKVFLECVQDMDHENMFWYRQDPGLGLRLIYFSYDVKMKEKGDIPEGYSVSREKKERFSLILESASTNQTSMYLCASSLPARDRVGNEQFFGPGTRLTVL.

This chain joins TRBV6-5 and TRBJ2-1; D ambiguous. Germline lookup yields CDR1 MNHEY and CDR2 SVGAGI. Trimming shortened V by 6 bases and J by 5 bases, and 17 bases separated the two germline ends. CDR3 length equals 15 residues. The CDR3: CASSHPPHKDNEQFF. As DNA, the CDR3 is TGTGCCAGCAGCCATCCCCCTCACAAAGACAATGAGCAGTTCTTC.

V is TRBV7-9 and J is TRBJ1-2, with 8 positions matching TRBD1. Germline values: CDR1 SEHNR, CDR2 FQNEAQ (reference sequence). V gave up 7 bases and J gave up 0 bases; unmatched junction bases: 10. This CDR3 is 16 amino acids long. This CDR3 reads CASTTSATGANYGYTF. Here the CDR3 DNA reads TGTGCCAGCACCACCTCGGCGACAGGGGCTAACTATGGCTACACCTTC.

This chain links TRBV7-3 with TRBJ1-3; D ambiguous. The CDR3 loop spans 15 amino acids. Germline values: CDR1 SGHTA, CDR2 FQGTGA. V dropped 2 bases and J dropped 0 bases, with 8 bases sitting between them. The CDR3 here is CASSLGLRSGNTIYF. DNA for the CDR3: TGTGCCAGCAGCTTAGGGCTGCGCTCTGGAAACACCATATATTTT. The full variable domain, with the rest looked up from reference TRBV7-3 and TRBJ1-3, is GAGVSQTPSNKVTEKGKYVELRCDPISGHTALYWYRQSLGQGPEFLIYFQGTGAADDSGLPNDRFFAVRPEGSVSTLKIQRTERGDSAVYLCASSLGLRSGNTIYFGEGSWLTVV.

The V and J genes are TRBV4-3 and TRBJ2-7; the D gene is possibly TRBD2 (6 bases). CDR3 length: 13 amino acids. With 0 bases removed from V and 6 bases from J, the gap between germline ends came to 9 bases. Looked up from germline, CDR1 is LGHNA and CDR2 is YSLEER. The CDR3 region is CASSQERGGEQYF. CDR3 nucleotides: TGCGCCAGCAGCCAAGAGCGGGGTGGCGAGCAGTACTTC.